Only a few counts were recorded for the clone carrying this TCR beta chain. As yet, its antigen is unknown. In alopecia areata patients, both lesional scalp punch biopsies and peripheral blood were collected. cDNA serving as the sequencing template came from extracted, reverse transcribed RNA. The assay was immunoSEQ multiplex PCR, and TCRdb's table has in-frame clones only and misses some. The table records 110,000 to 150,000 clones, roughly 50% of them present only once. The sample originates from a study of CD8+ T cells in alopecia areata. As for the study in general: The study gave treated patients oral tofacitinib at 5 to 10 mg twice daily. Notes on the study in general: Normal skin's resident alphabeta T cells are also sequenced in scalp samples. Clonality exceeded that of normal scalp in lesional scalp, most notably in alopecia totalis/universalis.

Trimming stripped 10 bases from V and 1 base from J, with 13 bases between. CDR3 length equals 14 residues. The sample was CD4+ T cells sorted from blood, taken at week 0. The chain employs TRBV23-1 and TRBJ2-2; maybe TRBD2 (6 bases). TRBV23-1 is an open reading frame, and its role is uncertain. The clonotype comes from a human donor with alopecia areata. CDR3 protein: CANAGEVNTGELFF. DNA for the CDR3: TGCGCCAACGCTGGGGAGGTGAACACCGGGGAGCTGTTTTTT.